Included here is one TCR beta chain sequence, with context. This entry belongs to a study of blood T cell repertoires in COVID-19. Study overall: In each case, the material was cDNA or gDNA derived from T cells, B-cell-depleted T cells, or PBMCs.

The repertoire was sequenced with immunoSEQ multiplex PCR; TCRdb's copy has only in-frame clones and lacks some. The sample has fewer than 350,000 clones, roughly nine tenths seen once; the top ten hold 5.5% to 7%. Per the germline V gene, CDR1 is SQVTM and CDR2 is ANQGSEA. Trimming at V came to 7 bases and at J to 5 bases, leaving 7 bases not matched to a gene. This CDR3 spans 13 amino acids. The sample consisted of PBMCs or T cells enriched from blood (not recorded which). V usage is TRBV29-1 and J usage is TRBJ1-4; 7 bases align to TRBD1. This sequence originates from a woman between 40 and 55 years old who had recovered from COVID-19. Here the CDR3 DNA reads TGCAGCGGGGGAGGGGGCGCGAATGAAAAACTGTTTTTT. This gives the protein CSGGGGANEKLFF.